This is a list of T cell receptor beta chains from one sample in a study of blood T cell repertoires in COVID-19. Sequenced by immunoSEQ multiplex PCR; TCRdb stores in-frame clones only, minus some. The sample lists roughly 280,000 clones; 80% to 90% were seen once. The sample was peripheral blood. The receptor source for this set is a woman in her 70s with acute or convalescent COVID-19. Each CDR3 is given with its conserved first and last residue. The order of the fields is J gene, clone size, V gene, D gene, CDR3 DNA, CDR3 protein. A D gene is named only where the DNA matches it firmly. Clone size is stated in some rows and not others, as once, few, many or a class when expanded.

TRBJ2-2,.,TRBV3-1/TRBV3-2,.,TGTGCCAGCAGCCCCGCGAACACCGGGGAGCTGTTTTTT,CASSPANTGELFF
TRBJ1-5,once,TRBV7-8,.,TGTGCCAGCACCGCGACTATGACGGGGCAGCCCCAGCATTTT,CASTATMTGQPQHF
TRBJ1-1,.,TRBV2,.,TGTGCCAGCAGTGATTCCGGCAGGTTTGGCACTGAAGCTTTCTTT,CASSDSGRFGTEAFF
TRBJ2-2,.,TRBV7-3,TRBD2,TGTGCCAGCAGATTGACTAGCGGGGTCACCGGGGAGCTGTTTTTT,CASRLTSGVTGELFF
TRBJ2-6,.,TRBV5-1,TRBD1,TGCGCCAGCAGTCGTGGACAGGGGTTCGCTGGGGCCAACGTCCTGACTTTC,CASSRGQGFAGANVLTF
TRBJ2-5,.,TRBV30,.,TGTGCCTGGAGTATGCGGGCAGAGACCCAGTACTTC,CAWSMRAETQYF
TRBJ1-2,.,TRBV2,.,TGTGCCAGCAGCACGAGGCCCGGGGGGACCTATGGCTACACCTTC,CASSTRPGGTYGYTF
TRBJ2-3,.,TRBV11-2,TRBD2,TGTGCCAGCAGCCCCCGGGGCTCTAGCGGGGGGAGAGATACGCAGTATTTT,CASSPRGSSGGRDTQYF
TRBJ2-1,.,TRBV11-2,.,TGTGCCAGCAGCGCCCCCCCCGCGGGGAATGAGCAGTTCTTC,CASSAPPAGNEQFF
TRBJ2-1,.,TRBV7-8,TRBD1,TGTGCCAGCAGGAAGGACAGGGGGCGCGGGGAGCAGTTCTTC,CASRKDRGRGEQFF
TRBJ1-6,.,TRBV5-1,.,TGCGCCAGCAGTTTCGGGGAGGCCTATAATTCACCCCTCCACTTT,CASSFGEAYNSPLHF
TRBJ2-1,.,TRBV2,TRBD1,TGTGCCAGCGATACCGGGACAGGGGTCAATGAGCAGTTCTTC,CASDTGTGVNEQFF
TRBJ1-4,.,TRBV7-9,.,TGTGCCAGCAGCTTCCCCGACAGAGTCCCTGAAAAACTGTTTTTT,CASSFPDRVPEKLFF
TRBJ1-2,.,TRBV6-6,TRBD1,TGTGCCAGCAGTCCGACAGGGGGATATGGCTACACCTTC,CASSPTGGYGYTF
TRBJ2-5,once,TRBV10-3,.,TGTGCCATCAGTGAGTCGGCCAGGGGGGAATCGGAGATCCAGTACTTC,CAISESARGESEIQYF
TRBJ2-6,once,TRBV15,.,TGTGCCACCAGCAGGGAGACGGGGGCCAACGTCCTGACTTTC,CATSRETGANVLTF
TRBJ1-5,.,TRBV3-1/TRBV3-2,TRBD1,TGTGCCAGCAGCCCTTCGGGACAGGGAAATCAGCCCCAGCATTTT,CASSPSGQGNQPQHF
TRBJ1-1,.,TRBV5-1,.,TGCGCCAGCAGCTTGGTTACAGGACTGAACACTGAAGCTTTCTTT,CASSLVTGLNTEAFF
TRBJ2-2,.,TRBV28,.,TGTGCCACCCAGGAGAACACCGGGGAGCTGTTTTTT,CATQENTGELFF
TRBJ1-6,.,TRBV7-9,TRBD1,TGTGCCAGCAGCTTAGGGACAGGGTCACCCCTCCACTTT,CASSLGTGSPLHF
TRBJ1-1,.,TRBV6-5,TRBD1,TGTGCCAGCAGCTCGGACAGGGTGATCCCTGAAGCTTTCTTT,CASSSDRVIPEAFF
TRBJ1-2,.,TRBV2,.,TGTGCCAGCCAGAGGACGGGGAACTATGGCTACACCTTC,CASQRTGNYGYTF
TRBJ1-6,.,TRBV14,TRBD1,TGTGCCAGCAGCAGACAGGGATGGTCACCCCTCCACTTT,CASSRQGWSPLHF
TRBJ2-7,few,TRBV5-1,TRBD1,TGCGCCAGCAGCTCCGGACAGGGTCTCTCCTACGAGCAGTACTTC,CASSSGQGLSYEQYF
TRBJ1-5,.,TRBV5-6,.,TGTGCCAGCAGCTTGTGGGAGGTTAGCAATCAGCCCCAGCATTTT,CASSLWEVSNQPQHF
TRBJ2-7,.,TRBV2,TRBD1,TGTGCCAGCAGTCCAAGACAGGGCTACGAGCAGTACTTC,CASSPRQGYEQYF
TRBJ2-1,.,TRBV5-4,TRBD2,TGTGCCAGCAGCTTGAAACTAGCGGGACGGGGTGAGCAGTTCTTC,CASSLKLAGRGEQFF
TRBJ1-5,.,TRBV27,TRBD1,TGTGCCAGCCGCCTCCCTTGCAGGGGGGATCAGCCCCAGCATTTT,CASRLPCRGDQPQHF
TRBJ1-2,.,TRBV6-5,.,TGTGCCAGCGCGGGTCAGTTCTATGGCTACACCTTC,CASAGQFYGYTF
TRBJ1-5,.,TRBV6-1,.,TGTGCCAGCAGTGAAACCTGGCTGAATCAGCCCCAGCATTTT,CASSETWLNQPQHF
TRBJ1-1,.,TRBV6-5,.,TGTGCCAGCAGTTACTCCGTGAACACTGAAGCTTTCTTT,CASSYSVNTEAFF
TRBJ1-1,.,TRBV3-1/TRBV3-2,.,TGTGCCAGCAGCCAAGAGATGCGGGTCACTGAAGCTTTCTTT,CASSQEMRVTEAFF
TRBJ2-1,.,TRBV5-1,.,TGCGCCAGCAGCTTCGGGACTCCTCGCGGTGAGCAGTTCTTC,CASSFGTPRGEQFF
TRBJ1-2,few,TRBV7-3,.,TGTGCCAGCAGCTTAACTGGACAGACTACCGCGGGCTACACCTTC,CASSLTGQTTAGYTF
TRBJ2-5,.,TRBV7-2,.,TGTGCCAGCAGACAACGACAAGCAGGGGCTGAGACCCAGTACTTC,CASRQRQAGAETQYF
TRBJ2-5,once,TRBV11-3,.,TGTGCCAGCAGCTTAGGAGGGTGGGCTCGCCAAGAGACCCAGTACTTC,CASSLGGWARQETQYF
TRBJ2-3,.,TRBV7-9,.,TGTGCCAGCAGCTTAGGTAGCAGGGTGGCTACGCAGTATTTT,CASSLGSRVATQYF
TRBJ2-1,.,TRBV6-1,TRBD1,TGTGCCAGCAGTGACGATACCGGGACAGGGTCAAATGAGCAGTTCTTC,CASSDDTGTGSNEQFF
TRBJ2-7,once,TRBV10-2,.,TGCGCCACCTGCAAGGTGGATGGTGCGGACGAGCAGTACTTC,CATCKVDGADEQYF
TRBJ1-1,few,TRBV2,.,TGTGCCAGCAGTGAACAGGGGACTGAAGCTTTCTTT,CASSEQGTEAFF
TRBJ2-7,.,TRBV11-2,TRBD2,TGTGCCAGCAGCCTAGGACTAGCGGGAATTTACGAGCAGTACTTC,CASSLGLAGIYEQYF
TRBJ1-2,once,TRBV12-3/TRBV12-4,.,TGTGCCAGCAGTCCCAGGGGCGGCTATGGCTACACCTTC,CASSPRGGYGYTF